This T cell receptor (beta chain) was retrieved from a study of blood T cell repertoires in COVID-19. Background on the study: PBMCs, B-cell-depleted T cells, or T cells provided the cDNA or gDNA that made up the material.

Source study methods: Estimated nucleated cell counts came from reference gene primer amplification. Some clones are missing from TCRdb's copy, which holds only in-frame ones; the method was immunoSEQ multiplex PCR. V and J calls and clone size follow that table, whereas D and trimming were derived from the DNA. The data show more than 95,000 clones, over 75% seen once. V was pared by 4 bases and J by 1 base, with 2 bases of the junction left unmatched. The CDR3 loop spans 15 amino acids. Germline CDR1 and CDR2: SGHRS and YFSETQ. This chain links TRBV5-1 with TRBJ2-1; 10 nucleotides match TRBD1. The sequenced material came from peripheral blood. The TCR sequence derives from a man aged 50-60 years with acute or convalescent COVID-19. CDR3: CASSGGQGSYNEQFF. CDR3 coding DNA: TGCGCCAGCAGCGGGGGACAGGGGTCCTACAATGAGCAGTTCTTC.